The 32 T cell receptor beta chains below were found in one sample sequenced in a study of blood T cell repertoires in COVID-19. The repertoire was sequenced with immunoSEQ multiplex PCR; TCRdb's copy has only in-frame clones and lacks some. The sample records about 80,000 clones, around 80% being singletons. The sequencing sample was made of peripheral blood. These receptors were obtained from a man between 60 and 70 years old with COVID-19, enrolled during active disease.

This rearrangement joins TRBV24-1 to TRBJ2-1, with D perhaps TRBD2 (6 bases). Germline loops: CDR1 KGHDR, CDR2 SFDVKD. The ends were cut back, 4 bases at V and 0 bases at J, with 12 bases in the middle. The CDR3 consists of 16 residues. CDR3 DNA: TGTGCCACCAGTGACTCTAGCGCCCTCTCCTACAATGAGCAGTTCTTC. Translated, it gives CATSDSSALSYNEQFF.

The chain carries TRBV19 and TRBJ1-1; D ambiguous. Germline V lookup: CDR1 LNHDA, CDR2 SQIVND (reference sequence). This CDR3 contains 15 residues. The V end lost 5 bases, the J end lost 0 bases, and 13 bases lay between the germline ends. CDR3 DNA: TGTGCCAGTAGTGCTTCGCGGGTTATGAACACTGAAGCTTTCTTT. Its translation is CASSASRVMNTEAFF.

This clone was counted between two and nine times. This rearrangement joins TRBV5-1 to TRBJ2-5, with 9 bases aligning to TRBD2. V was pared by 7 bases and J by 5 bases, with 9 bases of the junction left unmatched. Germline CDR1 reads SGHRS; CDR2 reads YFSETQ. There are 14 residues in the CDR3. CDR3 protein: CASGIGLAGETQYF. DNA of the CDR3: TGCGCCAGCGGGATTGGGCTAGCGGGGGAGACCCAGTACTTC.

This clone was detected only once. The gene calls are TRBV10-3 and TRBJ2-2; 7 bases line up with TRBD1. The CDR3 totals 17 residues. V lost 2 bases, J lost 4 bases, and 10 bases stayed unmatched. CDR1 and CDR2 from the germline V gene are ENHRY and SYGVKD. This chain's CDR3 is CAISETMTGQPTGELFF. The CDR3, as DNA: TGTGCCATCAGTGAGACAATGACGGGACAGCCCACCGGGGAGCTGTTTTTT.

About this clone itself: This sample includes further DNA sequences coding for the same CDR3. This chain connects TRBV2 to TRBJ1-1, with D uncertain. Germline CDR1 and CDR2: SNHLY and FYNNEI. V shed 4 bases and J shed 1 base, with 7 bases lying between them. The CDR3 runs 13 residues. In DNA, the CDR3 is TGTGCCAGCAGTGGAGGAGAGAACACTGAAGCTTTCTTT. As protein: CASSGGENTEAFF.

This clone was seen a single time. This chain uses TRBV12-3 or TRBV12-4 with TRBJ2-7; D is possibly TRBD1 (5 bases). The CDR3 has 13 residues. Deletions cut 2 bases from V and 3 bases from J, with 8 bases between. CDR3 sequence reads: CASSLRTSYEQYF. The CDR3 DNA reads as TGTGCCAGCAGTTTAAGGACAAGCTACGAGCAGTACTTC.

The chain uses TRBV4-1 and TRBJ2-1, with D perhaps TRBD2 (5 bases). V lost 0 bases and J 8 bases, leaving 14 bases between the germline ends. CDR1 MGHRA and CDR2 YSYEKL come from the germline V gene. This CDR3 is built from 15 residues. Here the CDR3 reads CASSQDPGVTDEQFF. The DNA for the CDR3 is TGCGCCAGCAGCCAAGACCCCGGGGTCACGGATGAGCAGTTCTTC.

The V and J genes are TRBV19 and TRBJ2-1, with D perhaps TRBD2 (7 bases). The germline gives CDR1 LNHDA, CDR2 SQIVND (reference sequence). V gave up 1 base and J gave up 3 bases, with 16 bases separating them. The CDR3 is 17 residues long. The chain's CDR3 is CASSIVPGASGYNEQFF. The CDR3 nucleotides are TGTGCCAGTAGTATAGTCCCGGGGGCTAGCGGCTACAATGAGCAGTTCTTC.

The chain has TRBV9 and TRBJ1-5; D may be TRBD1 (6 bases). There are 15 residues in the CDR3. With 0 bases removed from V and 3 bases from J, the gap between germline ends came to 10 bases. The germline V gene encodes CDR1 SGDLS and CDR2 YYNGEE. DNA for the CDR3: TGTGCCAGCAGCGTAGATCCAGGGGACAATCAGCCCCAGCATTTT. This translates into CASSVDPGDNQPQHF.

The rearrangement links TRBV30 to TRBJ1-4; 7 nucleotides line up with TRBD1. The CDR3 consists of 15 residues. The germline V gene encodes CDR1 GTSNPN and CDR2 SVGIG (reference sequence). Trimming cost V 3 bases and J 5 bases; bases outside gene matches: 9. CDR3 amino acids: CAWSTGTAKNEKLFF. Here the CDR3 DNA reads TGTGCCTGGAGCACCGGGACAGCAAAAAATGAAAAACTGTTTTTT.

In DNA form, the CDR3 reads TGTGCCAGCATCCGGAGTTATAATTCACCCCTCCACTTT. Translation gives CASIRSYNSPLHF. The genes are TRBV21-1 and TRBJ1-6. TRBV21-1 is assigned pseudogene status. The CDR3 is made up of 13 amino acids.

The rearrangement uses TRBV6-6 and TRBJ1-6; 8 bases align to TRBD1. Germline lookup yields CDR1 MNHNY and CDR2 SVGAGI (reference sequence). This CDR3 contains 15 residues. The V gene end was trimmed by 1 base and the J gene end by 10 bases; junction bases not matched to a gene: 6. CDR3 DNA sequence: TGTGCCAGCAGTTACTTGCAGGGGGCTGACTCACCCCTCCACTTT. Its protein is CASSYLQGADSPLHF.

The rearrangement uses TRBV6-5 and TRBJ1-5; 10 bases line up with TRBD1. V shed 6 bases, J shed 4 bases, and the junction held 3 bases outside the gene matches. The germline CDR1 and CDR2 sequences are MNHEY and SVGAGI. The CDR3 is 14 residues long. The CDR3 reads CASRPGQGNQPQHF. The DNA of the CDR3 is TGTGCCAGCAGACCGGGACAGGGGAATCAGCCCCAGCATTTT.

The rearrangement uses TRBV7-2 and TRBJ2-3, with 10 bases that match TRBD1. Germline CDR1 SGHTA, CDR2 FQGNSA. J lost 3 bases, V lost 5 bases, and 8 bases had no gene match. This CDR3 is built from 16 residues. The CDR3 protein is CASSLRTGGLTDTQYF. DNA of the CDR3: TGTGCCAGCAGCCTTCGGACAGGGGGGTTGACAGATACGCAGTATTTT.

Only a few counts were recorded for this clone. The rearrangement links TRBV6-6 to TRBJ1-1; D may be TRBD1 (5 bases). The ends were cut back, 6 bases at V and 1 base at J, with 9 bases in the middle. Germline lookup yields CDR1 MNHNY and CDR2 SVGAGI (reference sequence). The CDR3 is 13 amino acids. This CDR3 reads CASRQATNTEAFF. The CDR3 DNA sequence: TGTGCCAGCAGACAGGCTACGAACACTGAAGCTTTCTTT.

V usage is TRBV5-6 and J usage is TRBJ2-7, with D perhaps TRBD1 (5 bases). Germline lookup yields CDR1 SGHDT and CDR2 YYEEEE. Trimming took 6 bases from V and 0 from J, leaving 13 bases between them. The CDR3 totals 14 residues. CDR3 sequence (DNA): TGTGCCAGCACACGATCACAGGTCTCCTACGAGCAGTACTTC. It yields the protein CASTRSQVSYEQYF.

The chain has TRBV2 and TRBJ2-7, with TRBD1 identical over 9 bases. V was clipped by 6 bases and J by 6 bases; unmatched bases: 9. The CDR3 loop spans 14 amino acids. CDR1 is SNHLY and CDR2 is FYNNEI in the germline V gene. As DNA, the CDR3 is TGTGCCAGCAGCCAAGGGGGACAGGGTGGCGAGCAGTACTTC. Amino acid sequence: CASSQGGQGGEQYF.

V usage is TRBV27 and J usage is TRBJ2-1; possibly TRBD1 for D (6 bases). The V end lost 2 bases, the J end lost 7 bases, and 15 bases lay between the germline ends. The CDR3 consists of 15 residues. The germline V gene encodes CDR1 MNHEY and CDR2 SMNVEV (reference sequence). The CDR3 region is CASSLESDRSNEQFF. Here the CDR3 DNA reads TGTGCCAGCAGTTTAGAGTCGGACAGAAGTAATGAGCAGTTCTTC.

The chain employs TRBV19 and TRBJ2-2, with TRBD2 matching over 10 bases. Unmatched junction bases numbered 7, after V lost 5 bases and J lost 7 bases. The CDR3 totals 15 residues. In germline, CDR1 is LNHDA, CDR2 SQIVND (reference sequence). CDR3 sequence reads: CASSPSGGGIGELFF. Here the CDR3 DNA reads TGTGCCAGTAGTCCCAGCGGGGGGGGAATCGGGGAGCTGTTTTTT.

This chain joins TRBV2 and TRBJ2-7, with TRBD1 identical over 8 bases. Germline-derived CDR1 and CDR2 are SNHLY and FYNNEI. Unmatched junction bases numbered 4, after V lost 1 base and J lost 5 bases. This CDR3 has 14 amino acids. CDR3 DNA sequence: TGTGCCAGCAGTGAAGGCAGGGGGCGACACGAGCAGTACTTC. It is translated as CASSEGRGRHEQYF. Together with reference TRBV2 and TRBJ2-7, the CDR3 gives the full variable domain: EPEVTQTPSHQVTQMGQEVILRCVPISNHLYFYWYRQILGQKVEFLVSFYNNEISEKSEIFDDQFSVERPDGSNFTLKIRSTKLEDSAMYFCASSEGRGRHEQYFGPGTRLTVT.

The chain employs TRBV19 and TRBJ2-1; 8 nucleotides match TRBD2. CDR1 and CDR2 (germline): LNHDA, SQIVND (reference sequence). This CDR3 contains 16 residues. With V trimmed by 4 bases and J by 7 bases, 12 bases remained unmatched. The DNA for the CDR3 is TGTGCCAGTAGTACCACCCCCGGGAGGGGAGATAATGAGCAGTTCTTC. Translating it yields CASSTTPGRGDNEQFF.

The chain carries TRBV13 and TRBJ2-1, with TRBD1 identical over 7 bases. The CDR3 spans 12 residues. Germline V lookup: CDR1 PRHDT, CDR2 FYEKMQ (reference sequence). Losses at the gene ends were 5 bases for V and 10 bases for J; bases not matched to a gene: 5. CDR3 DNA sequence: TGTGCCAGCAGCGTGGGACAGTCGGAGCAGTTCTTC. Its protein is CASSVGQSEQFF.

This rearrangement joins TRBV7-3 to TRBJ2-3, with TRBD2 matching over 10 bases. The CDR3 extends over 17 amino acids. Per the germline V gene, CDR1 is SGHTA and CDR2 is FQGTGA. V shed 4 bases and J 2 bases; nucleotides not matched to a gene: 9. The CDR3 loop reads CASSYGVSGGSTDTQYF. Here the CDR3 DNA reads TGTGCCAGCAGCTACGGTGTTAGCGGGGGGTCCACAGATACGCAGTATTTT.

The chain carries TRBV18 and TRBJ1-1; tentatively, D is TRBD1 (6 bases). With 2 bases removed from V and 3 bases from J, the gap between germline ends came to 7 bases. This CDR3 comprises 13 residues. The germline CDR1 and CDR2 sequences are KGHSH and LQKENI. Here the CDR3 reads CASSPNRDTEAFF. CDR3 DNA sequence: TGTGCCAGCTCACCAAACAGGGACACTGAAGCTTTCTTT. Full variable domain (outside the CDR3, taken from reference TRBV18 and TRBJ1-1): NAGVMQNPRHLVRRRGQEARLRCSPMKGHSHVYWYRQLPEEGLKFMVYLQKENIIDESGMPKERFSAEFPKEGPSILRIQQVVRGDSAAYFCASSPNRDTEAFFGQGTRLTVV.

The J gene is TRBJ1-4, the V gene TRBV11-3; a possible D gene is TRBD1 (6 bases). Germline CDR1 SGHNT, CDR2 YENEEA. Trimming removed 1 base at V and 8 bases at J, with 14 bases between. CDR3 size: 15 residues. The DNA of the CDR3 is TGTGCCAGCAGCTTAGTATCAGGGGCGCAGGAAAAACTGTTTTTT. This sequence encodes CASSLVSGAQEKLFF.

The rearrangement uses TRBV9 and TRBJ2-3; D may be TRBD1 (5 bases). This CDR3 has 14 residues. Between the trimmed V and J ends, which lost 1 base and 6 bases, there was a span of 12 bases. Germline CDR1 reads SGDLS; CDR2 reads YYNGEE. The CDR3 DNA reads as TGTGCCAGCAGCGTATCCAGGGCCCACGATACGCAGTATTTT. Translation gives CASSVSRAHDTQYF.

The chain uses TRBV5-1 and TRBJ1-1; D gene uncertain. This CDR3 is built from 14 residues. V lost 0 bases, J lost 0 bases, and 6 bases lay in between. The germline CDR1 and CDR2 sequences are SGHRS and YFSETQ. CDR3 DNA: TGCGCCAGCAGCTTGGTCCGTATGAACACTGAAGCTTTCTTT. It encodes CASSLVRMNTEAFF.

V usage is TRBV11-3 and J usage is TRBJ2-6; 10 positions match TRBD2. J was trimmed by 1 base and V by 5 bases; bases with no gene match: 5. The germline gives CDR1 SGHNT, CDR2 YENEEA. This CDR3 contains 17 residues. The CDR3 protein is CASSAQRGGSGANVLTF. In DNA, the CDR3 is TGTGCCAGCAGCGCCCAGCGGGGGGGGTCTGGGGCCAACGTCCTGACTTTC.

The chain recombines TRBV4-1 with TRBJ2-7; a weak D match, TRBD2 (6 bases). This CDR3 has 14 amino acids. In germline, CDR1 is MGHRA, CDR2 YSYEKL. V was pared by 3 bases and J by 4 bases, with 13 bases between. The CDR3 sequence is CASSQIREHYEQYF. In DNA form, the CDR3 reads TGCGCCAGCAGCCAGATCCGGGAGCATTACGAGCAGTACTTC.

V usage is TRBV5-1 and J usage is TRBJ2-5, with 11 bases identical to TRBD2. V dropped 1 base and J dropped 3; count of bases not matched to a gene: 2. This CDR3 spans 15 amino acids. CDR1 and CDR2 from the germline V gene are SGHRS and YFSETQ. The CDR3 is CASSLLAGGEETQYF. CDR3 coding DNA: TGCGCCAGCAGCTTGTTAGCGGGGGGGGAAGAGACCCAGTACTTC.

The CDR3, as DNA: TGTGCCAGCAGCCTTTGGAGCTCCCCCTCCTACGAGCAGTACTTC. Translation: CASSLWSSPSYEQYF. The V and J genes are TRBV5-5 and TRBJ2-7; D call uncertain. Germline V gene sequence: CDR1 SGHKS, CDR2 YYEKEE (reference sequence). Trimming stripped 4 bases from V and 0 bases from J, with 14 bases between. The CDR3 spans 15 residues.

The chain uses TRBV5-6 and TRBJ1-6; D is perhaps TRBD1 (5 bases). V was cut by 4 bases and J by 5 bases, with 13 bases left in between. From germline, CDR1 is SGHDT and CDR2 YYEEEE. CDR3 length: 15 residues. CDR3 coding DNA: TGTGCCAGCAGCGACTGGACATTAGATAATTCACCCCTCCACTTT. It codes for CASSDWTLDNSPLHF.